This T cell receptor (beta chain) was observed in a study of blood T cell repertoires in COVID-19. Study summary: Researchers got acute and convalescent COVID-19 samples from the United States, Italy and Spain.

This clone has more than one count but fewer than ten. TCRdb keeps only in-frame clones here, not all; method: immunoSEQ multiplex PCR. Among roughly 180,000 clones, approximately 88% were seen once, and the ten largest hold 10% to 15%. In terms of age and location, participants ranged from roughly 18 to 100 years and lived in about two dozen US areas. Cohort allocation depended upon clinical history that participants reported. This CDR3 has 15 residues. Trimming left V 9 bases short and J 5 bases short, with 19 bases between. Per germline, CDR1 MDHEN and CDR2 SYDVKM. The source of this sequence is a woman aged 60 to 75 who had recovered from COVID-19. The sequenced material came from PBMCs or T cells enriched from blood (not recorded which). The rearrangement joins TRBV28 to TRBJ1-4, with TRBD1 as a possible D gene (5 bases). CDR3 coding DNA: TGTGCCAGTTTGACTACCGGGGGTGAAAATGAAAAACTGTTTTTT. The encoded protein is CASLTTGGENEKLFF. The whole variable domain, remainder taken from reference TRBV28 and TRBJ1-4, is DVKVTQSSRYLVKRTGEKVFLECVQDMDHENMFWYRQDPGLGLRLIYFSYDVKMKEKGDIPEGYSVSREKKERFSLILESASTNQTSMYLCASLTTGGENEKLFFGSGTQLSVL.